This TCR beta chain was captured in a study of blood T cell repertoires in COVID-19. Study background: Donors in the United States, Italy and Spain gave samples during acute or convalescent COVID-19. In each case, the material was cDNA or gDNA derived from T cells, B-cell-depleted T cells, or PBMCs.

CDR3 length equals 12 residues. Per the germline V gene, CDR1 is WNHNN and CDR2 is SYGVQD (reference sequence). Trimming removed 3 bases from V and 4 bases from J, with 7 bases in between. Authors' methods: How many nucleated cells were present was estimated from reference gene primer amplification. The repertoire was sequenced with immunoSEQ multiplex PCR; TCRdb's copy has only in-frame clones and lacks some. That table supplies the V and J calls and clone size; D and trimming were determined from the DNA. Of around 100,000 clones in the sample, 82% are singletons; the top ten hold about 5%. Source material: peripheral blood. The TCR comes from a man aged 60-69 years with acute or convalescent COVID-19. The chain links TRBV10-1 to TRBJ2-7; a possible D gene is TRBD2 (5 bases). CDR3 DNA: TGCGCCAGCAGTGACCCGGGGTACGAGCAGTACTTC. Translating it yields CASSDPGYEQYF.